This entry lists 9 T cell receptor beta chains sequenced from one sample in a study of graft-versus-host responses after intestinal transplantation. Assay used: immunoSEQ multiplex PCR; TCRdb lists only in-frame clones, some missing. The sample includes about 59,000 clones, 90% to 95% of them seen just once. No antigen is known for these receptors. The material was unstimulated CD4+ T cells sorted from spleen or lymph node cells, obtained before transplant. The receptor source for this set is a human donor who was the organ donor for an intestinal transplant.

This rearrangement joins TRBV7-2 to TRBJ2-5; 7 nucleotides match TRBD1. Germline values: CDR1 SGHTA, CDR2 FQGNSA. V dropped 1 base and J dropped 3; count of bases not matched to a gene: 2. This CDR3 comprises 14 residues. The CDR3 DNA reads TGTGCCAGCAGCTTAGGAGACAGGGAAGAGACCCAGTACTTC. Protein product: CASSLGDREETQYF.

This clone showed up just once. This sequence joins TRBV15 and TRBJ2-7; 7 nucleotides align to TRBD1. Per the germline V gene, CDR1 is LNHNV and CDR2 is YYDKDF (reference sequence). The trim removed 1 base at V and 0 bases at J, leaving 0 bases unmatched. The CDR3 runs 14 residues. The CDR3 sequence: CATSRAGGSYEQYF. The CDR3 coding sequence is TGTGCCACCAGCAGAGCAGGGGGCTCCTACGAGCAGTACTTC. The variable domain in full, completed from reference TRBV15 and TRBJ2-7, reads DAMVIQNPRYQVTQFGKPVTLSCSQTLNHNVMYWYQQKSSQAPKLLFHYYDKDFNNEADTPDNFQSRRPNTSFCFLDIRSPGLGDTAMYLCATSRAGGSYEQYFGPGTRLTVT.

The chain couples TRBV5-1 to TRBJ1-6, with D perhaps matching TRBD1 (5 bases). The CDR3 has 16 residues. In germline, CDR1 is SGHRS, CDR2 YFSETQ. Trimming pared 1 base from V and 5 bases from J, leaving 13 bases between. The CDR3 protein is CASSLFGGRDNSPLHF. The CDR3 DNA reads TGCGCCAGCAGCTTGTTTGGGGGAAGGGATAATTCACCCCTCCACTTT.

The V gene is TRBV28, the J gene TRBJ2-3; TRBD1 might be the D (6 bases). The germline V gene has CDR1 MDHEN and CDR2 SYDVKM. CDR3 size: 14 residues. The V end lost 2 bases, the J end lost 6 bases, and 12 bases lay between the germline ends. Here the CDR3 DNA reads TGTGCCAGCAGTTTAAAGGCGAGGGGGGATACGCAGTATTTT. Protein sequence: CASSLKARGDTQYF.

This clone was counted once. V is TRBV6-1 and J is TRBJ1-6; 8 nucleotides line up with TRBD1. This CDR3 has 15 residues. V gave up 6 bases and J gave up 7 bases; unmatched junction bases: 8. Germline lookup yields CDR1 MNHNS and CDR2 SASEGT. CDR3 in DNA: TGTGCCAGCAGAACGACAGGGGTTACGAATTCACCCCTCCACTTT. Protein product: CASRTTGVTNSPLHF.

The chain has TRBV7-9 and TRBJ1-3; possible D gene TRBD1, 5 bases. V was trimmed by 2 bases and J by 1 base, leaving 6 bases between them. The CDR3 length is 14 residues. CDR1 is SEHNR, CDR2 FQNEAQ, per germline (reference sequence). In DNA, the CDR3 is TGTGCCAGCAGCTTAAGGGGTTCTGGAAACACCATATATTTT. Its protein is CASSLRGSGNTIYF.

The chain couples TRBV18 to TRBJ2-1; TRBD1 matches at 10 bases. Germline CDR1 and CDR2: KGHSH and LQKENI. This CDR3 contains 16 residues. Germline trimming cut 3 bases from V and 4 bases from J; bases unmatched to any gene: 6. CDR3 region: CASSPFGTGVYNEQFF. The CDR3, as DNA: TGTGCCAGCTCACCTTTTGGGACAGGGGTATACAATGAGCAGTTCTTC.

This clone came up a few times. The chain is built from TRBV19 and TRBJ1-1; D unresolved. In germline, CDR1 is LNHDA, CDR2 SQIVND (reference sequence). The CDR3 runs to 14 residues. V lost 5 bases to trimming and J lost 0 bases, with 10 bases between them. The CDR3 DNA reads TGTGCCAGTAGTCGTGGCAGGATGAACACTGAAGCTTTCTTT. It codes for CASSRGRMNTEAFF.

This chain joins TRBV5-8 and TRBJ1-6, with 7 bases lining up with TRBD1. This CDR3 contains 14 residues. The junction had 5 bases not matched to a gene; V was cut back by 2 bases and J by 9 bases. Germline V gene sequence: CDR1 SGHTS, CDR2 YDEGEE. The CDR3 nucleotides are TGTGCCAGCAGCTTTGGAGACAGGGTTTCACCCCTCCACTTT. Translating gives CASSFGDRVSPLHF.